One and the same sample provided the 18 T cell receptor beta chains below, sequenced in a study of blood T cell repertoires in COVID-19. Using immunoSEQ multiplex PCR, the repertoire was profiled, and TCRdb retains in-frame clones only, with some absent. The sample holds over 150,000 clones, about 90% seen once. The sequencing sample was made of peripheral blood. The receptors derive from a man aged 50-59 years with acute or convalescent COVID-19.

The V gene is TRBV27, the J gene TRBJ2-7; D remains unclear. V lost 2 bases to trimming and J lost 0 bases, with 8 bases between them. The CDR3 is 14 amino acids. Germline CDR1 and CDR2: MNHEY and SMNVEV (reference sequence). The CDR3 spells CASSLRLSSYEQYF. DNA of the CDR3: TGTGCCAGCAGTTTACGGTTAAGCTCCTACGAGCAGTACTTC.

The chain employs TRBV6-5 and TRBJ2-2, with TRBD2 matching over 8 bases. With 11 bases clipped from V and 4 bases from J, the junction kept 3 bases outside the gene matches. From germline, CDR1 is MNHEY and CDR2 SVGAGI. The CDR3 has 12 amino acids. For the CDR3, the DNA is TGTGCCTGCGGGAGGCCCACCGGGGAGCTGTTTTTT. This gives the protein CACGRPTGELFF.

V usage is TRBV19 and J usage is TRBJ2-3, with TRBD1 matching 7 bases. V shed 6 bases and J 0 bases; nucleotides not matched to a gene: 6. Germline-derived CDR1 and CDR2 are LNHDA and SQIVND (reference sequence). The CDR3 spans 15 residues. The CDR3 sequence is CASRETGPSTDTQYF. CDR3 nucleotides: TGTGCCAGTAGAGAGACAGGGCCTAGCACAGATACGCAGTATTTT.

This chain joins TRBV20-1 and TRBJ1-5; D is possibly TRBD1 (5 bases). Germline CDR1 is DFQATT and CDR2 is SNEGSKA (reference sequence). The CDR3 is 12 amino acids. V dropped 5 bases and J dropped 6 bases, with 11 bases sitting between them. The CDR3 protein is CSARGGGQPQHF. The CDR3 region has the DNA TGCAGTGCTCGTGGGGGGGGTCAGCCCCAGCATTTT.

This sequence joins TRBV4-1 and TRBJ2-7; 9 bases match TRBD1. The V gene's germline CDR1 is MGHRA and CDR2 YSYEKL. The CDR3 sequence is 15 residues long. With V trimmed by 3 bases and J by 5 bases, 8 bases remained unmatched. CDR3 in amino acids: CASSHPRGQGNEQYF. The CDR3 nucleotides read TGCGCCAGCAGCCACCCCAGGGGACAGGGCAACGAGCAGTACTTC.

V and J are TRBV6-6 and TRBJ2-7; 8 bases fit TRBD2. This CDR3 comprises 14 residues. V shed 7 bases and J 3 bases; nucleotides not matched to a gene: 8. Germline lookup yields CDR1 MNHNY and CDR2 SVGAGI (reference sequence). Here the CDR3 reads CASTTSAGGYEQYF. CDR3 sequence (DNA): TGTGCCAGCACCACGAGTGCGGGAGGCTACGAGCAGTACTTC.

This clone was counted once. This chain connects TRBV28 to TRBJ1-5; tentatively, D is TRBD1 (5 bases). This CDR3 is 13 amino acids long. CDR1 and CDR2 (germline): MDHEN, SYDVKM. V was clipped by 3 bases and J by 6 bases, with 9 bases between them. This chain's CDR3 is CASSFGQGQPQHF. Written as DNA, the CDR3 is TGTGCCAGCAGTTTCGGGCAGGGTCAGCCCCAGCATTTT.

This chain joins TRBV25-1 and TRBJ1-1; D gene uncertain. V was pared by 1 base and J by 0 bases, with 15 bases between. Germline-derived CDR1 and CDR2 are MGHDK and SYGVNS. The CDR3 runs 17 residues. CDR3 nucleotide sequence: TGTGCCAGCAGTGAATCCCCGGGTGGGTTTATGAACACTGAAGCTTTCTTT. As protein: CASSESPGGFMNTEAFF.

The CDR3 nucleotides read TGTGCCACCAGCGTCGGGCCTAGCGGGAGGTTGCAAGAGACCCAGTACTTC. It codes for CATSVGPSGRLQETQYF. This chain joins TRBV15 and TRBJ2-5; 11 nucleotides match TRBD2. CDR1 and CDR2 (germline): LNHNV, YYDKDF (reference sequence). The junction had 10 bases not matched to a gene; V was cut back by 5 bases and J by 2 bases. The CDR3 loop spans 17 amino acids.

The rearrangement uses TRBV2 and TRBJ1-2, with D possibly being TRBD1 (6 bases). The length of the CDR3 is 14 residues. CDR1 SNHLY and CDR2 FYNNEI come from the germline V gene. V dropped 7 bases and J dropped 4 bases, with 16 bases sitting between them. DNA of the CDR3: TGTGCCAGCAAGACCCAGGGGTCTCTCTATGGCTACACCTTC. Its translation is CASKTQGSLYGYTF.

The CDR3 coding sequence is TGTGCCATCAGTGCCTTAGCGGATCCCACCGGGGAGCTGTTTTTT. It yields the protein CAISALADPTGELFF. The chain combines TRBV10-3 with TRBJ2-2, with D tentatively TRBD2 (6 bases). Trimming stripped 4 bases from V and 4 bases from J, with 13 bases between. Germline lookup yields CDR1 ENHRY and CDR2 SYGVKD. The CDR3 covers 15 residues.

The chain combines TRBV7-2 with TRBJ2-1; 7 nucleotides agree with TRBD2. The CDR3 runs 17 residues. Germline CDR1 SGHTA, CDR2 FQGNSA. Trimming cost V 4 bases and J 3 bases; bases outside gene matches: 12. CDR3 protein: CASSWGASSGVYNEQFF. The CDR3 DNA follows: TGTGCCAGCAGCTGGGGAGCCTCGAGCGGGGTCTACAATGAGCAGTTCTTC.

This chain connects TRBV11-2 to TRBJ2-7; possible D gene TRBD2, 6 bases. From germline, CDR1 is SGHAT and CDR2 FQNNGV. Trimming shortened V by 3 bases and J by 2 bases, and 20 bases separated the two germline ends. The CDR3 is made up of 17 amino acids. CDR3 loop: CASSLKFGSSRAYEQYF. In DNA, the CDR3 is TGTGCCAGCAGCTTGAAGTTCGGGAGTTCTAGGGCCTACGAGCAGTACTTC.

The table lists this clone with a few counts. This rearrangement joins TRBV27 to TRBJ1-5, with D unclear. Trimming pared 3 bases from V and 5 bases from J, leaving 8 bases between. Germline CDR1 reads MNHEY; CDR2 reads SMNVEV (reference sequence). The CDR3 is 13 amino acids. Here the CDR3 DNA reads TGTGCCAGCAGTTTCGGGAGGGATCAGCCCCAGCATTTT. Translation: CASSFGRDQPQHF.

This clone was found once. This chain connects TRBV7-9 to TRBJ2-5; 8 nucleotides agree with TRBD2. The CDR3 runs 16 residues. Germline CDR1 reads SEHNR; CDR2 reads FQNEAQ (reference sequence). J lost 4 bases, V lost 5 bases, and 12 bases had no gene match. The CDR3 nucleotides are TGTGCCAGCAGCCCAAACCCGGGACGGGGGGGAGAGACCCAGTACTTC. As protein: CASSPNPGRGGETQYF.

The gene calls are TRBV28 and TRBJ1-5; D is unclear. The CDR3 is made up of 13 amino acids. Trimming pared 6 bases from V and 6 bases from J, leaving 12 bases between. Germline V gives CDR1 MDHEN, CDR2 SYDVKM. CDR3 sequence reads: CASSDLGSQPQHF. The CDR3 DNA follows: TGTGCCAGCAGCGACCTAGGAAGTCAGCCCCAGCATTTT. The full variable domain, its missing parts supplied by reference TRBV28 and TRBJ1-5, is DVKVTQSSRYLVKRTGEKVFLECVQDMDHENMFWYRQDPGLGLRLIYFSYDVKMKEKGDIPEGYSVSREKKERFSLILESASTNQTSMYLCASSDLGSQPQHFGDGTRLSIL.

The chain has TRBV4-1 and TRBJ2-2; TRBD2 might be the D (6 bases). CDR1 MGHRA and CDR2 YSYEKL come from the germline V gene. The CDR3 length is 15 residues. V was shortened by 1 base and J by 6 bases, with 12 bases between the two germline ends. The DNA for the CDR3 is TGCGCCAGCAGCCAAGGACTAGTGTCGGCCGGGGAGCTGTTTTTT. It specifies CASSQGLVSAGELFF.

The chain is built from TRBV7-8 and TRBJ2-6; 7 bases align to TRBD1. The CDR3 is 20 amino acids. The V and J ends lost 0 bases and 0 bases, in that order; junction bases with no gene match: 11. From germline, CDR1 is SGHVS and CDR2 FQNEAQ. The CDR3 DNA sequence: TGTGCCAGCAGCTTAGCCCTAGGAAGGGGGCGATCCTCTGGGGCCAACGTCCTGACTTTC. Translating it yields CASSLALGRGRSSGANVLTF.